This entry describes one TCR beta chain. Its antigen is undetermined. This entry comes from a study of cytomegalovirus exposure and HLA in healthy donors. Study-wide points: Indistinguishability led to the exclusion of some V segments, TRBV6-2 and TRBV6-3 included. The majority of TCR sequences were rare, yet some public TCRs appeared in many donors.

V was pared by 1 base and J by 5 bases, with 7 bases of the junction left unmatched. There are 15 residues in the CDR3. The V gene's germline CDR1 is SGHRS and CDR2 YFSETQ. 60 Vbeta and 13 Jbeta primers were used in PCR. Only in-frame clones appear in the TCRdb table, and some are missing; sequencing was by immunoSEQ multiplex PCR. The sample holds under 130,000 clones, about 81% seen once. The sequenced sample consisted of PBMCs. This chain uses TRBV5-1 with TRBJ2-7; TRBD1 matches 9 bases. The receptor was isolated from a man aged 25-45 years in good health and CMV-seronegative. The CDR3 DNA sequence: TGCGCCAGCAGCTTGAATGGACAGGGGACCCACGAGCAGTACTTC. Translation gives CASSLNGQGTHEQYF.